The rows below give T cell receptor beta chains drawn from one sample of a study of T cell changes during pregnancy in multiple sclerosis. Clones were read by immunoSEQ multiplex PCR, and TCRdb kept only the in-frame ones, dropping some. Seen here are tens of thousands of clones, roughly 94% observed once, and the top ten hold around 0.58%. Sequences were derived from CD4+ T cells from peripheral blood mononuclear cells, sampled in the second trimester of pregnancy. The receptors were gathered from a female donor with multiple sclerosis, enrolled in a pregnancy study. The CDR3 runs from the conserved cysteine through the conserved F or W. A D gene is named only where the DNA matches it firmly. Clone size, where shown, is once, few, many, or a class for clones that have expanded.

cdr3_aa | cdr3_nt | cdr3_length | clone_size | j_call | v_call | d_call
CASSRDRGYGYTF | TGTGCCAGTAGCCGGGACAGGGGCTATGGCTACACCTTC | 13 | few | TRBJ1-2 | TRBV19 | TRBD1
CASSQDGAGQPQPQHF | TGTGCCAGCAGCCAAGATGGGGCGGGACAGCCCCAGCCCCAGCATTTT | 16 | NA | TRBJ1-5 | TRBV4-2 | TRBD1
CASSVASGVYNEQFF | TGTGCCAGCAGCGTAGCCAGCGGGGTATACAATGAGCAGTTCTTC | 15 | NA | TRBJ2-1 | TRBV9 | TRBD2
CASSSYTPGYTDTQYF | TGTGCCAGTAGCTCGTATACCCCAGGGTATACAGATACGCAGTATTTT | 16 | NA | TRBJ2-3 | TRBV19 | NA
CASSLIGQQLTGELFF | TGTGCCAGCAGCTTAATAGGACAGCAACTTACCGGGGAGCTGTTTTTT | 16 | NA | TRBJ2-2 | TRBV13 | NA
CASSFAGDDYGYTF | TGTGCCAGCAGTTTCGCAGGGGATGACTATGGCTACACCTTC | 14 | NA | TRBJ1-2 | TRBV28 | NA
CAWSSLMNTEAFF | TGTGCCTGGAGTTCCTTAATGAACACTGAAGCTTTCTTT | 13 | NA | TRBJ1-1 | TRBV30 | NA
CASIHRGYTEAFF | TGTGCCAGCATCCACAGGGGTTACACTGAAGCTTTCTTT | 13 | NA | TRBJ1-1 | TRBV7-2 | TRBD1
CAFSGAGGPRETQYF | TGTGCCTTCTCAGGGGCGGGGGGGCCGAGGGAGACCCAGTACTTC | 15 | NA | TRBJ2-5 | TRBV6-1 | TRBD2
CASSSPGGAYGYTF | TGTGCCAGCAGTTCCCCCGGTGGAGCCTATGGCTACACCTTC | 14 | NA | TRBJ1-2 | TRBV6-5 | NA
CASSPQAPPTNYGYTF | TGTGCCAGCTCACCACAAGCGCCACCCACTAACTATGGCTACACCTTC | 16 | NA | TRBJ1-2 | TRBV18 | NA
CASSPSQLTGGLEHF | TGTGCCAGCAGCCCGTCTCAGTTGACAGGGGGCCTTGAGCATTTT | 15 | NA | TRBJ1-5 | TRBV7-2 | TRBD1
CSVMGTGKRSTDTQYF | TGCAGCGTTATGGGGACAGGGAAAAGGAGCACAGATACGCAGTATTTT | 16 | few | TRBJ2-3 | TRBV29-1 | TRBD1